Listed here are 17 T cell receptor beta chains from one sample, sequenced in a study of T cell changes during pregnancy in multiple sclerosis. Sequenced by immunoSEQ multiplex PCR; TCRdb stores in-frame clones only, minus some. The sample has approximately 60,000 clones, about 90% seen once. This specimen consisted of peripheral blood, obtained in the third trimester of pregnancy. Source of these receptors: a female donor in good health, enrolled as a control in a pregnancy study.

The CDR3 sequence is CASTLTSGRQQETQYF. The CDR3 bases are TGTGCCAGCACCCTGACTAGCGGGAGGCAACAAGAGACCCAGTACTTC. This chain joins TRBV5-6 and TRBJ2-5; 13 nucleotides agree with TRBD2. This CDR3 has 16 residues. Germline CDR1 and CDR2: SGHDT and YYEEEE. The ends lost 6 bases at V and 2 bases at J; junction bases unmatched: 7. Variable domain in full (rest from reference TRBV5-6 and TRBJ2-5): DAGVTQSPTHLIKTRGQQVTLRCSPKSGHDTVSWYQQALGQGPQFIFQYYEEEERQRGNFPDRFSGHQFPNYSSELNVNALLLGDSALYLCASTLTSGRQQETQYFGPGTRLLVL.

This chain joins TRBV7-2 and TRBJ1-2, with 7 nucleotides matching TRBD1. V dropped 5 bases and J dropped 4; count of bases not matched to a gene: 7. This CDR3 region has 14 residues. The germline V gene encodes CDR1 SGHTA and CDR2 FQGNSA. In DNA, the CDR3 is TGTGCCAGCAGCGAGGGACAGCCACCCTATGGCTACACCTTC. This encodes CASSEGQPPYGYTF.

In its sample, this clone was seen a few times. The chain joins TRBV5-6 to TRBJ2-5; D remains ambiguous. Germline V gene sequence: CDR1 SGHDT, CDR2 YYEEEE. V lost 2 bases and J lost 4, with 15 bases in between. This CDR3 comprises 15 residues. The CDR3 region has the DNA TGTGCCAGCAGCTTAGGCGGAGTCCATTTAGAGACCCAGTACTTC. This translates into CASSLGGVHLETQYF.

This chain uses TRBV30 with TRBJ2-7; a weak D match, TRBD1 (6 bases). From germline, CDR1 is GTSNPN and CDR2 SVGIG (reference sequence). This CDR3 contains 14 residues. V shed 0 bases and J shed 3 bases, with 12 bases lying between them. The CDR3 nucleotides are TGTGCCTGGAGTGTATCTGGGACAAACTACGAGCAGTACTTC. It is translated as CAWSVSGTNYEQYF.

CDR3 sequence reads: CASSNGGTGELFF. For the CDR3, the DNA is TGTGCCAGCAGCAACGGGGGCACCGGGGAGCTGTTTTTT. This chain connects TRBV9 to TRBJ2-2; weak D call: TRBD2 (6 bases). Germline CDR1 is SGDLS and CDR2 is YYNGEE. The V gene lost 4 bases and the J gene lost 4 bases, with 8 bases spanning the gap. This CDR3 contains 13 residues.

V is TRBV18 and J is TRBJ1-2; D is perhaps TRBD1 (5 bases). CDR3 size: 16 residues. Between the trimmed V and J ends, which lost 3 bases and 4 bases, there was a span of 18 bases. CDR1 is KGHSH, CDR2 LQKENI, per germline. Here the CDR3 reads CASSPGSQGTLYGYTF. The CDR3 coding sequence is TGTGCCAGCTCACCTGGTTCCCAGGGAACTCTCTATGGCTACACCTTC.

The chain uses TRBV6-6 and TRBJ1-5; 9 nucleotides agree with TRBD1. CDR3 length equals 13 residues. The V gene end was trimmed by 6 bases and the J gene end by 8 bases; junction bases not matched to a gene: 5. CDR1 and CDR2 from the germline V gene are MNHNY and SVGAGI (reference sequence). The CDR3 is CASRWTGVEPQHF. CDR3 DNA sequence: TGTGCCAGCAGGTGGACAGGGGTTGAGCCCCAGCATTTT.

The chain uses TRBV9 and TRBJ2-7, with 11 nucleotides matching TRBD2. V lost 3 bases, J lost 0 bases, and 2 bases stayed unmatched. Looked up from germline, CDR1 is SGDLS and CDR2 is YYNGEE. This CDR3 is built from 15 residues. In nucleotides, the CDR3 is TGTGCCAGCAGCGGCGGGACTAGCGGCTCCTACGAGCAGTACTTC. As protein: CASSGGTSGSYEQYF.

The CDR3 loop is CASSSPGRGYNSPLHF. CDR3 in DNA: TGTGCCAGCAGCTCCCCGGGGAGAGGATATAATTCACCCCTCCACTTT. The V call is TRBV5-4, the J call TRBJ1-6; unclear D gene. The CDR3 is made up of 16 amino acids. The germline CDR1 and CDR2 sequences are SGHNT and YYREEE (reference sequence). Trimming removed 3 bases at V and 4 bases at J, with 14 bases between. Full variable domain (outside the CDR3, taken from reference TRBV5-4 and TRBJ1-6): ETGVTQSPTHLIKTRGQQVTLRCSSQSGHNTVSWYQQALGQGPQFIFQYYREEENGRGNFPPRFSGLQFPNYSSELNVNALELDDSALYLCASSSPGRGYNSPLHFGNGTRLTVT.

The genes are TRBV5-1 and TRBJ2-5, with 12 bases that match TRBD2. The CDR3 consists of 17 residues. CDR1 and CDR2 (germline): SGHRS, YFSETQ. V was clipped by 4 bases and J by 2 bases; unmatched bases: 9. The CDR3 region is CASSTGLAGLPQETQYF. The CDR3, as DNA: TGCGCCAGCAGCACGGGACTAGCGGGCCTACCTCAAGAGACCCAGTACTTC. The entire variable domain, with the rest obtained from reference TRBV5-1 and TRBJ2-5, is as follows: KAGVTQTPRYLIKTRGQQVTLSCSPISGHRSVSWYQQTPGQGLQFLFEYFSETQRNKGNFPGRFSGRQFSNSRSEMNVSTLELGDSALYLCASSTGLAGLPQETQYFGPGTRLLVL.

V and J are TRBV6-5 and TRBJ2-2; the match to TRBD1 covers 7 bases. The J segment lost 6 bases and the V segment lost 7 bases, leaving 5 bases of the junction unmatched. CDR3 length: 13 residues. The germline V gene encodes CDR1 MNHEY and CDR2 SVGAGI. In DNA, the CDR3 is TGTGCCAGCACAAGACAGGGTCCCGGGGAGCTGTTTTTT. The encoded protein is CASTRQGPGELFF.

The chain is built from TRBV18 and TRBJ2-1; D is ambiguous. The CDR3 is 12 residues long. The V end was cut by 2 bases, the J end by 8 bases, with 7 bases between. Germline assignment: CDR1 KGHSH and CDR2 LQKENI. CDR3 coding DNA: TGTGCCAGCTCACCAGAGAGGTATGAGCAGTTCTTC. Translation: CASSPERYEQFF.

The chain couples TRBV11-2 to TRBJ2-3, with TRBD2 matching 7 bases. V lost 1 base and J lost 6; bases outside the gene matches: 16. Per germline, CDR1 SGHAT and CDR2 FQNNGV. CDR3 length: 18 amino acids. The CDR3 DNA sequence: TGTGCCAGCAGCTTAGTTTCCTCCGCGGGAGTCCTCGGGGATACGCAGTATTTT. Translated: CASSLVSSAGVLGDTQYF.

V usage is TRBV9 and J usage is TRBJ1-1, with 11 bases fitting TRBD1. With 2 bases clipped from V and 7 bases from J, the junction kept 10 bases outside the gene matches. The CDR3 spans 16 residues. Germline CDR1 SGDLS, CDR2 YYNGEE. CDR3 DNA: TGTGCCAGCAGCGTCGATTGGGACAGGGGGGGAAATGAAGCTTTCTTT. It yields the protein CASSVDWDRGGNEAFF.

The chain links TRBV5-1 to TRBJ1-2, with TRBD1 as a possible D gene (5 bases). The length of the CDR3 is 15 residues. Trimming removed 2 bases at V and 7 bases at J, with 18 bases between. Germline V gene data show CDR1 as SGHRS and CDR2 as YFSETQ. DNA of the CDR3: TGCGCCAGCAGCTTCCAATCCCGGGGGAGCTTTGGCTACACCTTC. Amino acid sequence: CASSFQSRGSFGYTF.

The chain uses TRBV18 and TRBJ2-1; 10 bases line up with TRBD2. Germline V lookup: CDR1 KGHSH, CDR2 LQKENI. The J segment lost 2 bases and the V segment lost 6 bases, leaving 7 bases of the junction unmatched. CDR3 length equals 16 residues. This chain's CDR3 is CASSPAAGGPYNEQFF. The DNA of the CDR3 is TGTGCCAGCTCGCCCGCAGCGGGAGGGCCCTACAATGAGCAGTTCTTC.

The CDR3 loop reads CASSFGGQVIKQETQYF. As DNA, the CDR3 is TGTGCCAGCAGCTTCGGCGGACAAGTGATAAAACAAGAGACCCAGTACTTC. The rearrangement links TRBV11-2 to TRBJ2-5, with D possibly TRBD1 on 5 matching bases. CDR1 is SGHAT and CDR2 is FQNNGV in the germline V gene. V was pared by 3 bases and J by 2 bases, with 19 bases between. The CDR3 spans 17 residues.